The entry below gives a single T cell receptor beta chain sequence along with its context. Antigen: not known. Germline lookup yields CDR1 SGHTA and CDR2 FQGNSA. This CDR3 is built from 12 residues. The ends were cut back, 1 base at V and 16 bases at J, with 14 bases in the middle. This record belongs to a study of neoadjuvant anti-PD-1 for oral cavity cancer. Patients had newly diagnosed, untreated stage II-IVA oral cavity squamous cell carcinoma. These oral cavity squamous cell carcinomas were HPV-negative and locally advanced. The study, taken as a whole, reports: Pretreatment Treg/Th17 ratio correlated inversely with post-treatment tumor clonality. With three patients per group, TCR findings need larger cohorts.

Sequencing used immunoSEQ multiplex PCR; TCRdb keeps in-frame clones, though not all of them. This sample has 5,500 to 8,500 clones, with 47% found just once. This receptor was taken from a person between 40 and 79 years old with oral cavity squamous cell carcinoma. The sample in question was tumor tissue, obtained before nivolumab (anti-PD-1) treatment. This chain uses TRBV7-2 with TRBJ2-1, with D possibly being TRBD2 (6 bases). CDR3 sequence reads: CASSLEIGGLFF. CDR3 DNA sequence: TGTGCCAGCAGCTTAGAAATCGGGGGACTTTTCTTC.